This T cell receptor (beta chain) was recovered during a study of T cells in Graves' hyperthyroidism and ophthalmopathy. Newly diagnosed patients aged 18 to 65 had hyperthyroidism of under 2 months' duration. It was uncontrolled infection, other autoimmune disease, pregnancy or lactation that excluded patients. Many counts were recorded for this clonotype. The antigen is unknown. Template material for amplifying TCR beta CDR3 regions consisted of RNA transcripts. A first-round RT-PCR of the TCR CDR3 used the HTBI primer set. TCRdb passed the multiplex PCR reads through MiXCR, listing each CDR3 protein once. Of hundreds of thousands of distinct CDR3 sequences listed, roughly 13% are singletons. The germline V gene has CDR1 MNHEY and CDR2 SMNVEV (reference sequence). Trimming stripped 4 bases from V and 4 bases from J, with 11 bases between. The CDR3 consists of 14 residues. The study's findings and limits: Stable hyperthyroidism was separated from ophthalmopathy by a model based on 13 V-J features.

This sequence was found in a woman in her twenties or thirties with Graves' hyperthyroidism. This chain joins TRBV27 and TRBJ2-1; D remains unclear. The sequenced material came from blood. The CDR3 region is CASSYKGLYNEQFF. CDR3 nucleotide sequence: TGTGCCAGCAGTTATAAAGGGCTGTACAATGAGCAGTTCTTC.